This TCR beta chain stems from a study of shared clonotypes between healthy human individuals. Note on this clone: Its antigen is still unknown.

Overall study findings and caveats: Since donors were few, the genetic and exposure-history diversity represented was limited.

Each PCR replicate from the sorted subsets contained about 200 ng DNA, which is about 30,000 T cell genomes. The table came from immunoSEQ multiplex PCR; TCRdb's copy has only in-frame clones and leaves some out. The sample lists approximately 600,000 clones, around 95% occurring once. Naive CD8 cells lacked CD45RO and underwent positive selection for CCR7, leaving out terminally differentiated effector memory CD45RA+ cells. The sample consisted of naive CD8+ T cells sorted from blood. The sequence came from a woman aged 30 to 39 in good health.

CDR3 region: CASSEFHGSSYEQYF. The CDR3 coding sequence is TGTGCCAGCAGTGAATTTCACGGGAGTAGCTACGAGCAGTACTTC. V gene TRBV25-1 combines with J gene TRBJ2-7; D perhaps matches TRBD2 (6 bases). The CDR3 has 15 amino acids. The germline gives CDR1 MGHDK, CDR2 SYGVNS. V lost 1 base to trimming and J lost 3 bases, with 13 bases between them.